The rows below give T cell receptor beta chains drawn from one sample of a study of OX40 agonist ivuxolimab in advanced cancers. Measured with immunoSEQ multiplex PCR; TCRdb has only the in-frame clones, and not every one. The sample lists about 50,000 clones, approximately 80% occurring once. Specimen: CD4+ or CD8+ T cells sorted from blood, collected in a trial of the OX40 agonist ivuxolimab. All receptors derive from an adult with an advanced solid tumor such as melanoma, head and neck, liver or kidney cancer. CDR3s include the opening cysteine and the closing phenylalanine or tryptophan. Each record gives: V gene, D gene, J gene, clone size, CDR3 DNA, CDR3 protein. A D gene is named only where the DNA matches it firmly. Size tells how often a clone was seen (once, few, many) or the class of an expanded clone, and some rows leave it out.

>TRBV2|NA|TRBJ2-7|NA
TGTGCCAGCAGTTACAGGTCCGTCTACGAGCAGTACTTC
CASSYRSVYEQYF
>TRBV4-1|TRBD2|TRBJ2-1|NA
TGCGCCAGCAGCCAAGACCTAGCGGACCACCTAAATGAGCAGTTCTTC
CASSQDLADHLNEQFF
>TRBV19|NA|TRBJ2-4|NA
TGTGCCAGTAGTATGAGGTCAGGGGAGGCGGTGGCCAAAAACATTCAGTACTTC
CASSMRSGEAVAKNIQYF
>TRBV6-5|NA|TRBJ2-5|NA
TGTGCCAGCAGTTACTCTCGGGGGACCCAGTACTTC
CASSYSRGTQYF
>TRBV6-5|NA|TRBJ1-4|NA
TGTGCCAGCAGTTTTGACAGTGACCGAGGACTGTTTTTT
CASSFDSDRGLFF
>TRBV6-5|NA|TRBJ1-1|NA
TGTGCCAGCAGTCTAAATAGTAGGGCTGAAGCTTTCTTT
CASSLNSRAEAFF
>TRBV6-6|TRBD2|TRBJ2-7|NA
TGTGCCAGCAGTTACCGTGCGGGAGAGGCCTACGAGCAGTACTTC
CASSYRAGEAYEQYF
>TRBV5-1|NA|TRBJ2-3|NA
TGCGCCAGCAGCTCGCAGGGAGTCGGGCGGACAGATACGCAGTATTTT
CASSSQGVGRTDTQYF
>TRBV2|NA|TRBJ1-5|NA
TGTGCCAGCAGTGAGGTCTGGCAGGGGAATCAGCCCCAGCATTTT
CASSEVWQGNQPQHF
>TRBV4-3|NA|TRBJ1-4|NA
TGCGCCAGCAGCTATGGCAGGGAAAATGAAAAACTGTTTTTT
CASSYGRENEKLFF
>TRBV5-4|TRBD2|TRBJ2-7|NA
TGTGCCAGCAGCTGGGGACTAGCGGGGGCCTCCTACGAGCAGTACTTC
CASSWGLAGASYEQYF
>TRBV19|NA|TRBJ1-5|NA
TGTGCCAGTAGTCTTTGGACAGAGAATCAGCCCCAGCATTTT
CASSLWTENQPQHF
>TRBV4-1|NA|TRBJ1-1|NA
TGCGCCAGCAGCCAAGGTCACGGGATATTGAACACTGAAGCTTTCTTT
CASSQGHGILNTEAFF
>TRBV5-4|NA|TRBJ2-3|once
TGTGCCAGCAGCTTGGAGTTGGGTAGGGATACGCAGTATTTT
CASSLELGRDTQYF
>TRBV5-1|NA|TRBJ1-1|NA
TGCGCCAGCAGCTTAGGCTCCGGCAGTGCGAACACTGAAGCTTTCTTT
CASSLGSGSANTEAFF
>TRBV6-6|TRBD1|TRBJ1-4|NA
TGTGCCAGCAGTATACAGGGGGTTAATGAAAAACTGTTTTTT
CASSIQGVNEKLFF
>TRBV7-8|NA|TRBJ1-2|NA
TGTGCCAGCAGCTTACAGGGGTCACAGGAGACTAACTATGGCTACACCTTC
CASSLQGSQETNYGYTF
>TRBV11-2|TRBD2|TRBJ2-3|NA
TGTGCCAGCAGCCCCCCCGGCGGGGGGATTTATACGCAGTATTTT
CASSPPGGGIYTQYF
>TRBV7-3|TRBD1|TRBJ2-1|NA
TGTGCCAGCAGCTTAAGGACAGGACACGAGGATGAGCAGTTCTTC
CASSLRTGHEDEQFF
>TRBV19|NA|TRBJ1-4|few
TGTGCCAGTAGTATCACTAATGAAAAACTGTTTTTT
CASSITNEKLFF
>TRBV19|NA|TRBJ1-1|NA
TGTGCCAGTAGTATTTCCCTCTCCGTGGGGGAAGCTTTCTTT
CASSISLSVGEAFF
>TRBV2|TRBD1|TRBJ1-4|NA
TGTGCCAGCAGTGAGACAGGGGCTGAAAAACTGTTTTTT
CASSETGAEKLFF
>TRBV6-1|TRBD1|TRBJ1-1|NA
TGTGCCAGCAGCCCCCGGGACAGGGGAAACACTGAAGCTTTCTTT
CASSPRDRGNTEAFF
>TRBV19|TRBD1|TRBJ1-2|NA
TGTGCCAGTAGAGACGACAGGGACTACTATGGCTACACCTTC
CASRDDRDYYGYTF
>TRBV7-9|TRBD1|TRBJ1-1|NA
TGTGCCAGCAGCCTGGACAGGCGCACTGAAGCTTTCTTT
CASSLDRRTEAFF
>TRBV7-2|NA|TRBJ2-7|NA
TGTGCCAGCAGCTTAACCCCGGGGTTCCTCTACGAGCAGTACTTC
CASSLTPGFLYEQYF
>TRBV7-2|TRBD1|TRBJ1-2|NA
TGTGCCAGCAGCTTAGGAAGGGACAGGTCTCCTCTCCTATTTGGCTACACCTTC
CASSLGRDRSPLLFGYTF
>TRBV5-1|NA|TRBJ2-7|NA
TGCGCCAGCAGCCGAGGGGATGCGGGGCGAAATCTTCACTCCTACGAGCAGTACTTC
CASSRGDAGRNLHSYEQYF
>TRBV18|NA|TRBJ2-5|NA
TGTGCCAGCACCCCGGTAGGACAAGAGACCCAGTACTTC
CASTPVGQETQYF
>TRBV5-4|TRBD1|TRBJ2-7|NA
TGTGCCAGCAGCTTGGGACAGGGGAAGACCTACGAGCAGTACTTC
CASSLGQGKTYEQYF
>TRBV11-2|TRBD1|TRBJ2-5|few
TGTGCCAGCAGCTCACAACAGGGGGGACAAGAGACCCAGTACTTC
CASSSQQGGQETQYF
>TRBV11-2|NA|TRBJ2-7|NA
TGTGCCAGCAGCTCTCTTATGGGGCACAGGGATACCTACGAGCAGTACTTC
CASSSLMGHRDTYEQYF
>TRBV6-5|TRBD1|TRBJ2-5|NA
TGTGCCAGCAGTTCCGTCCCGGGACAGGGAACCCAGTACTTC
CASSSVPGQGTQYF
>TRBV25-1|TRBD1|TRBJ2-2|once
TGTGCCAGCAGTGAGGTTAGGACAGGGTTTACCGGGGAGCTGTTTTTT
CASSEVRTGFTGELFF
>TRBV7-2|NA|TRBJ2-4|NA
TGTGCCAGCAGCTTATCCGGGGCATTAGCCAAAAACATTCAGTACTTC
CASSLSGALAKNIQYF
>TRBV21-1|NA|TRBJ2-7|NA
TGTGCCAGCAGCAAGGACAGGGAATACGAGCAGTACTTC
CASSKDREYEQYF
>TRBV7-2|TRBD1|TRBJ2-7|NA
TGTGCCAGCACCCCATCCGGGACAGGACCCTACGAGCAGTACTTC
CASTPSGTGPYEQYF
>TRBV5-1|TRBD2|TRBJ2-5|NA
TGCGCCAGCAGCATATCAGCGGGGGAGACCCAGTACTTC
CASSISAGETQYF
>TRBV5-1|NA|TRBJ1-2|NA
TGCGCCAGCAGCTTTAGTCAGGGAGGCGGCTACACCTTC
CASSFSQGGGYTF
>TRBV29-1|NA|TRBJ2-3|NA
TGCAGCGTCAGGGTCACAGATACGCAGTATTTT
CSVRVTDTQYF
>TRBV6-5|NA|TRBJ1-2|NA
TGTGCCAGCAGTAACACAGTATATGGCTACACCTTC
CASSNTVYGYTF
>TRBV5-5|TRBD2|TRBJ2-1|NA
TGTGCCAGCAGCCTTATCCCCACTAGCGTTTACAATGAGCAGTTCTTC
CASSLIPTSVYNEQFF
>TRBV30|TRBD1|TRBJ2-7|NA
TGTGCCTGGGTTGTCAAACCAGGACAGGGAAGTCTGGACGAGCAGTACTTC
CAWVVKPGQGSLDEQYF